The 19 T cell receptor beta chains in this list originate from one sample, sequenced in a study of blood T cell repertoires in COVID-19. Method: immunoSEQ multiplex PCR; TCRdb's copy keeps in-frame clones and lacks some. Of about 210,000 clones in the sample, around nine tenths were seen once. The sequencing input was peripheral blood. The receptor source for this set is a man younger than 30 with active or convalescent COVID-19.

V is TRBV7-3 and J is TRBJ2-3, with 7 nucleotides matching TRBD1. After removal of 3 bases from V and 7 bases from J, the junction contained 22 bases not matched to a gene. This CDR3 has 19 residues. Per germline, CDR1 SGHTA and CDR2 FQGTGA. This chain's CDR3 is CASSLNREGQGETRYTQYF. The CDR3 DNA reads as TGTGCCAGCAGCTTGAACCGCGAGGGGCAGGGGGAAACAAGGTATACGCAGTATTTT.

CDR3 sequence reads: CAWSRTSRTDTQYF. The CDR3 DNA sequence: TGTGCCTGGAGCCGGACTAGCAGAACAGATACGCAGTATTTT. The rearrangement uses TRBV30 and TRBJ2-3; TRBD2 aligns across 8 bases. The germline CDR1 and CDR2 sequences are GTSNPN and SVGIG (reference sequence). V lost 3 bases, J lost 3 bases, and 5 bases stayed unmatched. This CDR3 region has 14 residues.

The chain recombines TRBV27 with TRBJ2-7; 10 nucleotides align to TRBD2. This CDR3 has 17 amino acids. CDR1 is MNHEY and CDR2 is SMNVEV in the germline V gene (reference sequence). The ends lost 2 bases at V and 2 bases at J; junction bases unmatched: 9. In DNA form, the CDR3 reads TGTGCCAGCAGTTTAGGTGCCCTAGCGGGAGAACCCTACGAGCAGTACTTC. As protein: CASSLGALAGEPYEQYF.

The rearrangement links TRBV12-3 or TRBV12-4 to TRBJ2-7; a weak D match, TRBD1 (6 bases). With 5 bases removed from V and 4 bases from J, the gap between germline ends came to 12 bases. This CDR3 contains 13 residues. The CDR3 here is CASSPTQGYEQYF. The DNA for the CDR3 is TGTGCCAGCAGTCCCACCCAGGGGTACGAGCAGTACTTC.

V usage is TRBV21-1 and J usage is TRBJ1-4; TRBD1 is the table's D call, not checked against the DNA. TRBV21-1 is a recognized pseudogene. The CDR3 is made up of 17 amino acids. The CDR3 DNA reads TGTGCCAGCAGCAAATTCGTGCAAGGAGGGGGCTGTGAAAAACTGTTTTTT. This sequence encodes CASSKFVQGGGCEKLFF.

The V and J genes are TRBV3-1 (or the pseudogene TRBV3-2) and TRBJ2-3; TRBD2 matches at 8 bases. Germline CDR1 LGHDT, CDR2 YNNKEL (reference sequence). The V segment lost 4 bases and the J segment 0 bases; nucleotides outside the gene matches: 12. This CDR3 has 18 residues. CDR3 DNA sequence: TGTGCCAGCAGCCTCGGAGTAGCGGGACCCCCTAGCACAGATACGCAGTATTTT. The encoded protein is CASSLGVAGPPSTDTQYF.

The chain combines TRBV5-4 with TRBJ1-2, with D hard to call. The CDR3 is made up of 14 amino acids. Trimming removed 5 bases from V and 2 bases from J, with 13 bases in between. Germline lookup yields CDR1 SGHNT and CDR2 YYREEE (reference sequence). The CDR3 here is CASRSNAWNYGYTF. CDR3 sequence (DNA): TGTGCCAGCAGATCTAATGCGTGGAACTATGGCTACACCTTC. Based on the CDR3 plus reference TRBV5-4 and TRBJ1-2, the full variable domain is ETGVTQSPTHLIKTRGQQVTLRCSSQSGHNTVSWYQQALGQGPQFIFQYYREEENGRGNFPPRFSGLQFPNYSSELNVNALELDDSALYLCASRSNAWNYGYTFGSGTRLTVV.

The CDR3 region has the DNA TGTGCCACCCGGGACAGCTCTGGAAACACCATATATTTT. Amino acid sequence: CATRDSSGNTIYF. The rearrangement links TRBV12-3 or TRBV12-4 to TRBJ1-3, with 7 bases fitting TRBD1. V shed 10 bases, J shed 0 bases, and the junction held 3 bases outside the gene matches. The CDR3 is 13 residues long.

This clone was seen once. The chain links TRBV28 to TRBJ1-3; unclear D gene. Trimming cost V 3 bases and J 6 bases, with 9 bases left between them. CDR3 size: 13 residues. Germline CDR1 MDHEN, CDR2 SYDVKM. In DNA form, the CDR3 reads TGTGCCAGCAGTTTTGGGCTGACAAACACCATATATTTT. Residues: CASSFGLTNTIYF.

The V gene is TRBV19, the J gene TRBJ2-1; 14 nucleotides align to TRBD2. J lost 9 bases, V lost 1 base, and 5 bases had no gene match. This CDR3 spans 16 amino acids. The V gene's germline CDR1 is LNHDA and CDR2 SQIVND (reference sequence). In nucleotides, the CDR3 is TGTGCCAGTAGTATAGGACTAGCGGGAGGGCCAGGTGAGCAGTTCTTC. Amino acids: CASSIGLAGGPGEQFF.

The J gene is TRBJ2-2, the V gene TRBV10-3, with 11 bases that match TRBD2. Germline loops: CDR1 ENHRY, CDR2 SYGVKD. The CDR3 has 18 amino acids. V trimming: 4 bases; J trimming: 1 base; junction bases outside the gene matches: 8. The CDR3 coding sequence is TGTGCCATCAGTGCTCTTCCAACTAGCGGGGGGAACACCGGGGAGCTGTTTTTT. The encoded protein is CAISALPTSGGNTGELFF.

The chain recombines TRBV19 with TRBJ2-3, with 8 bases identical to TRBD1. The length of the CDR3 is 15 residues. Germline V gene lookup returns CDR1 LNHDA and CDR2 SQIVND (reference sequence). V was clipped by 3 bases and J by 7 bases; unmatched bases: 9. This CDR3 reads CASSMAGTGANTQYF. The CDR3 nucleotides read TGTGCCAGTAGTATGGCCGGGACAGGCGCTAATACGCAGTATTTT.

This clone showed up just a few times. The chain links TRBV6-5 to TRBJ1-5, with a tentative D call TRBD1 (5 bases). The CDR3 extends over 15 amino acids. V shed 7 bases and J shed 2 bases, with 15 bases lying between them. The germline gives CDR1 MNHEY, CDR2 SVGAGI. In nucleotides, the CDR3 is TGTGCCAGCATGATCCTGGGGGGAGGCAATCAGCCCCAGCATTTT. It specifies CASMILGGGNQPQHF.

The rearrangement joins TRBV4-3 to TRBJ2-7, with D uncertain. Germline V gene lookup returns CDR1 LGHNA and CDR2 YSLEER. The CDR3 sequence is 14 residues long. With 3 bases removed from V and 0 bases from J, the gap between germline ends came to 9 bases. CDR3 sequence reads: CASSQERHSYEQYF. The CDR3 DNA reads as TGCGCCAGCAGCCAGGAGAGGCACTCCTACGAGCAGTACTTC.

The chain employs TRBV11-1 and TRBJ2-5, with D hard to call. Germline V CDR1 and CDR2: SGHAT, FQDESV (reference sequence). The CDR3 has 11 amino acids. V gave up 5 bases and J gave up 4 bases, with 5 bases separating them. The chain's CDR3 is CASSATETQYF. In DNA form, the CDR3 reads TGTGCCAGCAGCGCTACAGAGACCCAGTACTTC.

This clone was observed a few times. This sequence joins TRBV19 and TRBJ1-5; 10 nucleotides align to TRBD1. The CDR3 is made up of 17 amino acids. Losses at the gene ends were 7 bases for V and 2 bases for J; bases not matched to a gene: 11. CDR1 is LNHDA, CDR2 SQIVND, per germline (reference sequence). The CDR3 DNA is TGTGCCAGTACCTCCGGGACAGGGGATGTCGGCAATCAGCCCCAGCATTTT. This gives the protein CASTSGTGDVGNQPQHF. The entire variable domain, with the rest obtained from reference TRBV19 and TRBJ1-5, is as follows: DGGITQSPKYLFRKEGQNVTLSCEQNLNHDAMYWYRQDPGQGLRLIYYSQIVNDFQKGDIAEGYSVSREKKESFPLTVTSAQKNPTAFYLCASTSGTGDVGNQPQHFGDGTRLSIL.

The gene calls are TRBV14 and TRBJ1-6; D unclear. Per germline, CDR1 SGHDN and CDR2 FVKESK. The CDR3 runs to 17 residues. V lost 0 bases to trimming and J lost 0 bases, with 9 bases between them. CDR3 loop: CASSQDVGSSYNSPLHF. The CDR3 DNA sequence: TGTGCCAGCAGCCAAGATGTCGGGAGCTCCTATAATTCACCCCTCCACTTT. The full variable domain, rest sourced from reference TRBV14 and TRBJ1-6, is EAGVTQFPSHSVIEKGQTVTLRCDPISGHDNLYWYRRVMGKEIKFLLHFVKESKQDESGMPNNRFLAERTGGTYSTLKVQPAELEDSGVYFCASSQDVGSSYNSPLHFGNGTRLTVT.

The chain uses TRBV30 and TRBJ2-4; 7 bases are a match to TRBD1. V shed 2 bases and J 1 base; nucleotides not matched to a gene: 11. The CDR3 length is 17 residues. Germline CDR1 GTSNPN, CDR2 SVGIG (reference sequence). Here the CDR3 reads CAWSKRLGQVAKNIQYF. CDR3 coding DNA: TGTGCCTGGAGTAAGCGGCTTGGACAGGTGGCCAAAAACATTCAGTACTTC.

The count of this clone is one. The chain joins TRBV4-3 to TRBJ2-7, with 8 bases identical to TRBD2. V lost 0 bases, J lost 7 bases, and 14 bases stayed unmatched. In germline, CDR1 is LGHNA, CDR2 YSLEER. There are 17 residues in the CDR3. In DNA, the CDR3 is TGCGCCAGCAGCCAAGAGCGATTTGGGACTAGTGGTGGAGAGCAGTACTTC. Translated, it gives CASSQERFGTSGGEQYF.